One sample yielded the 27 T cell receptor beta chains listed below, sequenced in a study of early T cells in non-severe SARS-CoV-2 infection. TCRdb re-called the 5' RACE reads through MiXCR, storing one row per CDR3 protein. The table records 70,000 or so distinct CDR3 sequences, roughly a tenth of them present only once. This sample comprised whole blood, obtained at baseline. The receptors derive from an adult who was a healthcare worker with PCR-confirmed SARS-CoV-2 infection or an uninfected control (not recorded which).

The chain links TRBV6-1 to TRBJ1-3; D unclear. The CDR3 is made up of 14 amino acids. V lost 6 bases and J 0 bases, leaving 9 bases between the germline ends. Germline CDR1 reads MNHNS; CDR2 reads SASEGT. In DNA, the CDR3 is TGTGCCAGCAGATTGGCTCACTCTGGAAACACCATATATTTT. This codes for CASRLAHSGNTIYF.

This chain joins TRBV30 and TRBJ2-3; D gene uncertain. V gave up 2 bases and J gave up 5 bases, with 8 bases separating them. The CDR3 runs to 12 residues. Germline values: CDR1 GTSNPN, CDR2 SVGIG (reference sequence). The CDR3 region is CAWSPSGDTQYF. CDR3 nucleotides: TGTGCCTGGAGTCCAAGTGGAGATACGCAGTATTTT.

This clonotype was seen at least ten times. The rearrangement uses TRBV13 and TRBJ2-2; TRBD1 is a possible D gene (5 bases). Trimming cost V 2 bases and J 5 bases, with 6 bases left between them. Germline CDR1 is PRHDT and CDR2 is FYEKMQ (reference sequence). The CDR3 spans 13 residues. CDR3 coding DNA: TGTGCCAGCAGCTTAAGGGGAACCGGGGAGCTGTTTTTT. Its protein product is CASSLRGTGELFF.

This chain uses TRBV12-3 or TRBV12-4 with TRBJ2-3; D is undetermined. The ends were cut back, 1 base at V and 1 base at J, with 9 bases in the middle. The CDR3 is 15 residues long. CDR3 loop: CASSLDTTGTDTQYF. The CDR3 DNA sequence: TGTGCCAGCAGTTTAGATACGACTGGCACAGATACGCAGTATTTT.

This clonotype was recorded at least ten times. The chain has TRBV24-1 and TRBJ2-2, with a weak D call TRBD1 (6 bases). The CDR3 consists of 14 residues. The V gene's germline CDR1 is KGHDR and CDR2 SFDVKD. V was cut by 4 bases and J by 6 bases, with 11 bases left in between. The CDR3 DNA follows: TGTGCCACCAGTGACCAAAACAGGGCCGGGGAGCTGTTTTTT. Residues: CATSDQNRAGELFF.

CDR3 nucleotide sequence: TGCGCCAGCAGCCTTTCTGGAAGTACGAACACTGAAGCTTTCTTT. This codes for CASSLSGSTNTEAFF. The chain recombines TRBV5-1 with TRBJ1-1, with D uncertain. Trimming stripped 4 bases from V and 1 base from J, with 14 bases between. CDR1 and CDR2 from the germline V gene are SGHRS and YFSETQ. The CDR3 spans 15 residues.

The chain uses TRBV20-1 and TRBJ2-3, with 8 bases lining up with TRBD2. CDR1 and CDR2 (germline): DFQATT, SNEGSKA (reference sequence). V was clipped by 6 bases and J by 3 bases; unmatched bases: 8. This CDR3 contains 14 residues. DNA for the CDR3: TGCAGTGCCGGACGGGGGGGGCAGACAGATACGCAGTATTTT. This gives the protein CSAGRGGQTDTQYF.

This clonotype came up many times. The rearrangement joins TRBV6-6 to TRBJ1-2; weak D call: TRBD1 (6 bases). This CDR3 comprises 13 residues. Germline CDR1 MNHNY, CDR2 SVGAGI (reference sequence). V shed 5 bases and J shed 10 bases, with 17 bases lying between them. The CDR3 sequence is CASSTQTGHFYTF. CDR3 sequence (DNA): TGTGCCAGCAGTACCCAGACAGGTCACTTCTACACCTTC.

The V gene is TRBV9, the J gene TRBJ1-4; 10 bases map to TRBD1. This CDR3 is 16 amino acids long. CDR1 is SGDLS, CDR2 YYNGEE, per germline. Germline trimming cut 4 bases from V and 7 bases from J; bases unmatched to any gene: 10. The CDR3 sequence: CASSSNPGTGVEKLFF. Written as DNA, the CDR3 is TGTGCCAGCAGCTCAAATCCCGGGACAGGGGTTGAAAAACTGTTTTTT.

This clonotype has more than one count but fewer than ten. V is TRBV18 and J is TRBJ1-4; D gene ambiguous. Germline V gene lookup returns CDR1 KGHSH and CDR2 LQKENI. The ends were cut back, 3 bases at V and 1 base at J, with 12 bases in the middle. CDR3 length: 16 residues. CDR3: CASSPSSPLTNEKLFF. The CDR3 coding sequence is TGTGCCAGCTCACCGAGTTCACCCTTAACTAATGAAAAACTGTTTTTT.

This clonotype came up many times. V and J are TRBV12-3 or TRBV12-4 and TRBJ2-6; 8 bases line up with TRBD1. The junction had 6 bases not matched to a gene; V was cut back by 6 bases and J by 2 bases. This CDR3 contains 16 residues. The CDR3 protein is CASSTQGATGANVLTF. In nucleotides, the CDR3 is TGTGCCAGCAGCACCCAGGGGGCGACTGGGGCCAACGTCCTGACTTTC.

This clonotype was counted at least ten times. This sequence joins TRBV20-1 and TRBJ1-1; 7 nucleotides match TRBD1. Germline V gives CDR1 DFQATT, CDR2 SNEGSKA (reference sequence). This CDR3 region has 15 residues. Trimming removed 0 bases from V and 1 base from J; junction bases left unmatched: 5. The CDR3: CSARDFRQGNTEAFF. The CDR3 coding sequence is TGCAGTGCTAGAGACTTTAGACAGGGGAACACTGAAGCTTTCTTT.

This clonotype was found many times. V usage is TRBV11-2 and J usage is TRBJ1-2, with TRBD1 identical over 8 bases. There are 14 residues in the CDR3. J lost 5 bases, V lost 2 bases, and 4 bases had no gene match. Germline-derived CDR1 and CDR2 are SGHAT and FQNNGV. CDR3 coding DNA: TGTGCCAGCAGCTTAATGGACAGGGTTTATGGCTACACCTTC. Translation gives CASSLMDRVYGYTF.

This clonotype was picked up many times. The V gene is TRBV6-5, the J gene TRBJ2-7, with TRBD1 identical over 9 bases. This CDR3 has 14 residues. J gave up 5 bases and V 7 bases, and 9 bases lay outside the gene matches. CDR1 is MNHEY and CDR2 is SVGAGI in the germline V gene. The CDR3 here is CASTTGQGHHEQYF. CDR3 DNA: TGTGCCAGCACCACTGGACAGGGGCACCACGAGCAGTACTTC.

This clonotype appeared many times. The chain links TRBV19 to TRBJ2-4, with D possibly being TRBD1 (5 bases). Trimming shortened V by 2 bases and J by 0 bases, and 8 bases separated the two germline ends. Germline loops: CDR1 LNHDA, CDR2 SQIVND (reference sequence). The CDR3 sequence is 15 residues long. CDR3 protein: CASSIKGVAKNIQYF. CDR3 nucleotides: TGTGCCAGTAGTATAAAAGGGGTAGCCAAAAACATTCAGTACTTC.

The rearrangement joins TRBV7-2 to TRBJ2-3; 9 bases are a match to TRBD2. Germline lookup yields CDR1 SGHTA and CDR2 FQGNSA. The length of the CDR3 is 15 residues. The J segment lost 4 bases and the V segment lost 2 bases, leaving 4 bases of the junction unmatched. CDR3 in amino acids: CASSLLAGLADTQYF. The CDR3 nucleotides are TGTGCCAGCAGCTTACTAGCGGGGCTTGCAGATACGCAGTATTTT. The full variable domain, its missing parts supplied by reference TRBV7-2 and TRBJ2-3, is GAGVSQSPSNKVTEKGKDVELRCDPISGHTALYWYRQSLGQGLEFLIYFQGNSAPDKSGLPSDRFSAERTGGSVSTLTIQRTQQEDSAVYLCASSLLAGLADTQYFGPGTRLTVL.

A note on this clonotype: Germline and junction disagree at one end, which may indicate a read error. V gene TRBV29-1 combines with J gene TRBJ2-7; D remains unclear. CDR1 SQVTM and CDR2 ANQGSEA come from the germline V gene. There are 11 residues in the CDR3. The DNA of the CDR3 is TGCAGCGTTGGGAGTCCCTACGAGCTGTACTTC. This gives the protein CSVGSPYELYF.

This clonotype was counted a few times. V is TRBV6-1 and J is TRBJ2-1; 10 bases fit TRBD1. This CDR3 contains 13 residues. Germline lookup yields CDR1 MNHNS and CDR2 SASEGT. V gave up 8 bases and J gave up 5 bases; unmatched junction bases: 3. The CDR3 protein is CASGGQGNNEQFF. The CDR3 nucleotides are TGTGCCAGCGGGGGACAGGGGAACAATGAGCAGTTCTTC.

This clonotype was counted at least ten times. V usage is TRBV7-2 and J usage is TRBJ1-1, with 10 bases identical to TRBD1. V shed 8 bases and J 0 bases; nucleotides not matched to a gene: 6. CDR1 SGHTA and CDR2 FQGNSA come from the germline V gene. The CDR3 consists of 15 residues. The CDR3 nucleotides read TGTGCCAGCCGGGACAGGGGCGGGATGAACACTGAAGCTTTCTTT. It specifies CASRDRGGMNTEAFF.

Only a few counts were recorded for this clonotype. This CDR3 reads CASSLNPGKETQYF. DNA of the CDR3: TGTGCCAGCAGCTTAAACCCTGGGAAAGAGACCCAGTACTTC. The chain is built from TRBV7-9 and TRBJ2-5; D gene unclear. The CDR3 is made up of 14 amino acids. Germline V gene sequence: CDR1 SEHNR, CDR2 FQNEAQ (reference sequence). Trimming shortened V by 2 bases and J by 3 bases, and 10 bases separated the two germline ends.

The CDR3 sequence is CASSWGQPDSDTQYF. The CDR3 DNA reads TGTGCCAGCAGCTGGGGACAGCCCGACAGTGATACGCAGTATTTT. This chain links TRBV5-8 with TRBJ2-3; 7 bases match TRBD1. The CDR3 sequence is 15 residues long. Germline-derived CDR1 and CDR2 are SGHTS and YDEGEE. V shed 3 bases and J 6 bases; nucleotides not matched to a gene: 10.

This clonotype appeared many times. CDR3 loop: CASSLSSGANVLTF. In DNA form, the CDR3 reads TGCGCCAGCAGCTTAAGCTCTGGGGCCAACGTCCTGACTTTC. The V and J genes are TRBV5-1 and TRBJ2-6, with D unresolved. The CDR3 covers 14 residues. Between the trimmed V and J ends, which lost 2 bases and 0 bases, there was a span of 3 bases. The V gene's germline CDR1 is SGHRS and CDR2 YFSETQ.

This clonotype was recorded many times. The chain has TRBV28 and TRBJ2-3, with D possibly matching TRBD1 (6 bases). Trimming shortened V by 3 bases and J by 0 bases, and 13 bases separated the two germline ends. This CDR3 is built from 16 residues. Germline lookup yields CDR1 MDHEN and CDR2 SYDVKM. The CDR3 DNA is TGTGCCAGCAGTTTTTACAGGGTCCCTAGCACAGATACGCAGTATTTT. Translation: CASSFYRVPSTDTQYF.

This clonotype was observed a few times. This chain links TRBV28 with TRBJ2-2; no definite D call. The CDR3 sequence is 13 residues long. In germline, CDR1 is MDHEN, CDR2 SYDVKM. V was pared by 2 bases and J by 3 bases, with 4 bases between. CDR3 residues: CASSLQHTGELFF. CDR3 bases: TGTGCCAGCAGTTTACAGCACACCGGGGAGCTGTTTTTT.

The CDR3 loop reads CASSKLCQEGYGYTF. The DNA for the CDR3 is TGTGCCAGCAGCAAATTGTGTCAGGAGGGCTATGGCTACACCTTC. This rearrangement joins TRBV21-1 to TRBJ1-2. TRBV21-1 has pseudogene status. CDR3 size: 15 residues.

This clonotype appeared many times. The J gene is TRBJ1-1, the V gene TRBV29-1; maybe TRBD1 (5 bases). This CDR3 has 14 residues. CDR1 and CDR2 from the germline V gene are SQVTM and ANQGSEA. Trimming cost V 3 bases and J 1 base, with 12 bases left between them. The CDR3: CSVETGTGNTEAFF. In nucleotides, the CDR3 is TGCAGCGTTGAGACCGGGACGGGGAACACTGAAGCTTTCTTT.

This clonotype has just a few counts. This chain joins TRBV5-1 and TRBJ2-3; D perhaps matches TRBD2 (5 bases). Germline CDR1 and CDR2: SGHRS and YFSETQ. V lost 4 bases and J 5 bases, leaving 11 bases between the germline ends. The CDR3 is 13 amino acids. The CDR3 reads CASSEGARDTQYF. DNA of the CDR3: TGCGCCAGCAGCGAGGGAGCGAGAGATACGCAGTATTTT.